There are many counts of the clone carrying this T cell receptor (beta chain). Its antigen is not identified. Trimming took off 6 bases at V and 2 bases at J, with 11 bases between the two ends. This CDR3 spans 13 amino acids. Germline V gene sequence: CDR1 MDHEN, CDR2 SYDVKM. Preparation of the TCRbeta library was carried out with unique molecular identifiers. TCRdb re-derived calls from the PCR reads in MiXCR, one entry per CDR3 protein. The profile shows under 250,000 distinct CDR3 sequences, 20% to 30% of them singletons. This sample is part of a study of T-cell reconstitution after alpha-beta-depleted transplantation in children. Study-wide results and limits: Reportedly, alpha-beta T cells present about two months post-transplant originated from several hundred expanded clones of graft origin.

The origin of this receptor is a female patient younger than 10 who had a stem cell transplant for congenital amegakaryocytic thrombocytopenia, so the T cells may come from the graft donor. J is TRBJ2-7 and V is TRBV28, with D uncertain. Source: PBMCs, mostly from graft donor cells, taken 360 days after TCRalphabeta/CD19-depleted stem cell transplant. CDR3 nucleotide sequence: TGTGCCAGCAGGCCCCAAGACCCCTACGAGCAGTACTTC. It yields the protein CASRPQDPYEQYF. The full variable domain, rest sourced from reference TRBV28 and TRBJ2-7, is DVKVTQSSRYLVKRTGEKVFLECVQDMDHENMFWYRQDPGLGLRLIYFSYDVKMKEKGDIPEGYSVSREKKERFSLILESASTNQTSMYLCASRPQDPYEQYFGPGTRLTVT.